This T cell receptor (beta chain) was captured in a study of long-term antiretroviral therapy in people with HIV. Study results and caveats: Repertoires in HIV (unlike those of controls) had narrower CDR3 length ranges.

With respect to this clone: What it binds is unknown.

Going into DNA extraction, samples held roughly 0.95-10 million cryopreserved PBMC. Version v3.0 of the immunoSEQ assay was performed at survey level. This table comes from immunoSEQ multiplex PCR, and its TCRdb copy is limited to in-frame clones, with some not included. The table records 20,000 to 25,000 clones, 80% to 95% of them present only once. The CDR3 length is 16 residues. Trimming left V 0 bases short and J 0 bases short, with 9 bases between. Germline lookup yields CDR1 LGHNA and CDR2 YNFKEQ. The sample consisted of unsorted PBMCs, taken 4.4 years after starting antiretroviral therapy. The sequence derives from a woman aged 45 to 65 with HIV. The chain couples TRBV4-2 to TRBJ1-5; D gene ambiguous. CDR3 nucleotide sequence: TGTGCCAGCAGCCAAGATCAGGTAACTAGCAATCAGCCCCAGCATTTT. Amino acids: CASSQDQVTSNQPQHF.